One sample yielded the 25 T cell receptor beta chains listed below, sequenced in a study of cytomegalovirus exposure and HLA in healthy donors. PCR involved 60 Vbeta and 13 Jbeta primers. TCRdb's table, derived via immunoSEQ multiplex PCR, lists solely in-frame clones and lacks some. The sample records about 160,000 clones, roughly 72% being singletons. Material for sequencing was PBMCs. Receptors originate from a middle-aged man in good health and CMV-seropositive.

This clone was seen only a few times. The V gene is TRBV5-4, the J gene TRBJ2-7; TRBD1 matches 9 bases. The CDR3 totals 15 residues. J gave up 0 bases and V 2 bases, and 3 bases lay outside the gene matches. The germline V gene encodes CDR1 SGHNT and CDR2 YYREEE (reference sequence). CDR3 sequence reads: CASSLPGQGSYEQYF. The DNA of the CDR3 is TGTGCCAGCAGCTTACCGGGACAGGGCTCCTACGAGCAGTACTTC.

V usage is TRBV19 and J usage is TRBJ1-2; 7 bases line up with TRBD1. The J segment lost 8 bases and the V segment lost 0 bases, leaving 9 bases of the junction unmatched. Germline V gene data show CDR1 as LNHDA and CDR2 as SQIVND (reference sequence). There are 15 residues in the CDR3. The CDR3 here is CASSIDGQADGGYTF. The CDR3 DNA follows: TGTGCCAGTAGTATAGACGGACAGGCCGATGGCGGCTACACCTTC.

CDR3: CASSPETGNSPLHF. CDR3 coding DNA: TGCGCCAGCAGCCCAGAAACAGGGAATTCACCCCTCCACTTT. The chain couples TRBV5-1 to TRBJ1-6; TRBD1 is a possible D gene (6 bases). CDR3 length: 14 amino acids. Per germline, CDR1 SGHRS and CDR2 YFSETQ. The ends were cut back, 4 bases at V and 7 bases at J, with 12 bases in the middle.

This clone came up a few times. The junction departs from the called germline gene at one end, perhaps through a read error. This chain joins TRBV7-7 and TRBJ2-1; the match to TRBD1 covers 7 bases. CDR3 length equals 14 residues. The germline CDR1 and CDR2 sequences are SSHAT and FNYEAQ (reference sequence). CDR3 residues: CASSHLGQSNEQFF. CDR3 nucleotide sequence: TGTGCTAGCAGCCACCTGGGACAGAGCAATGAGCAGTTCTTC. Full variable domain (rest looked up from reference TRBV7-7 and TRBJ2-1): GAGVSQSPRYKVTKRGQDVTLRCDPISSHATLYWYQQALGQGPEFLTYFNYEAQPDKSGLPSDRFSAERPEGSISTLTIQRTEQRDSAMYRCASSHLGQSNEQFFGPGTRLTVL.

The DNA of the CDR3 is TGTGCCAGCAGCTTAGGAGGAGTCACTGAAGCTTTCTTT. Translating gives CASSLGGVTEAFF. The chain is built from TRBV5-6 and TRBJ1-1, with unresolved D. The CDR3 sequence is 13 residues long. The V end lost 2 bases, the J end lost 4 bases, and 9 bases lay between the germline ends. Germline V lookup: CDR1 SGHDT, CDR2 YYEEEE. Full variable domain (missing parts from reference TRBV5-6 and TRBJ1-1): DAGVTQSPTHLIKTRGQQVTLRCSPKSGHDTVSWYQQALGQGPQFIFQYYEEEERQRGNFPDRFSGHQFPNYSSELNVNALLLGDSALYLCASSLGGVTEAFFGQGTRLTVV.

This sequence joins TRBV7-6 and TRBJ2-5, with D perhaps TRBD2 (6 bases). Germline V gene sequence: CDR1 SGHVS, CDR2 FNYEAQ. Trimming left V 5 bases short and J 3 bases short, with 16 bases between. The CDR3 length is 15 residues. The CDR3 nucleotides are TGTGCCAGCAGCGCAGGGTGGGCGGGGAAAGAGACCCAGTACTTC. This codes for CASSAGWAGKETQYF.

This chain joins TRBV7-9 and TRBJ2-7; TRBD1 agrees at 9 bases. Germline loops: CDR1 SEHNR, CDR2 FQNEAQ (reference sequence). The V and J ends lost 4 bases and 3 bases, in that order; junction bases with no gene match: 4. CDR3 length: 14 residues. CDR3 protein: CASSSRTGDYEQYF. The CDR3 DNA sequence: TGTGCCAGCAGCTCACGGACAGGGGACTACGAGCAGTACTTC.

The CDR3 bases are TGTGCCAGCTCACCCGGAGGGTATAGCAATCAGCCCCAGCATTTT. It encodes CASSPGGYSNQPQHF. The V gene is TRBV18, the J gene TRBJ1-5, with no clear D. The CDR3 spans 15 residues. The V end lost 3 bases, the J end lost 0 bases, and 9 bases lay between the germline ends. Per the germline V gene, CDR1 is KGHSH and CDR2 is LQKENI.

This clone was seen once. The germline gene is not matched at one end of the junction; a read error may be the cause. The rearrangement links TRBV5-1 to TRBJ2-5; the D is unclear. This CDR3 spans 14 amino acids. Germline V gene lookup returns CDR1 SGHRS and CDR2 YFSETQ. The CDR3 loop reads CASSFLANQEAQYF. The CDR3 DNA follows: TGCGCCAGCAGCTTTCTTGCCAACCAAGAGGCCCAGTACTTC.

J is TRBJ2-2 and V is TRBV5-1; tentatively, D is TRBD2 (6 bases). The CDR3 consists of 14 residues. The V gene's germline CDR1 is SGHRS and CDR2 YFSETQ. V was trimmed by 0 bases and J by 6 bases, leaving 9 bases between them. CDR3 in amino acids: CASSLAGESGELFF. CDR3 nucleotide sequence: TGCGCCAGCAGCTTGGCGGGGGAGTCCGGGGAGCTGTTTTTT. The complete variable domain, with remaining parts taken from reference TRBV5-1 and TRBJ2-2, reads KAGVTQTPRYLIKTRGQQVTLSCSPISGHRSVSWYQQTPGQGLQFLFEYFSETQRNKGNFPGRFSGRQFSNSRSEMNVSTLELGDSALYLCASSLAGESGELFFGEGSRLTVL.

V and J are TRBV6-5 and TRBJ2-5, with a tentative D call TRBD1 (6 bases). The V gene's germline CDR1 is MNHEY and CDR2 SVGAGI. This CDR3 spans 14 amino acids. V dropped 5 bases and J dropped 7 bases, with 17 bases sitting between them. CDR3 bases: TGTGCCAGCAGTAGGGACACGGCCGAAGGGACCCAGTACTTC. Translated: CASSRDTAEGTQYF.

The V gene is TRBV7-2, the J gene TRBJ2-6; tentative D call: TRBD1 (5 bases). Trimming cost V 3 bases and J 3 bases, with 15 bases left between them. Germline CDR1 is SGHTA and CDR2 is FQGNSA. This CDR3 comprises 17 residues. DNA for the CDR3: TGTGCCAGCAGCTTGGTTGTGGGGCAGCGTGGGGCCAACGTCCTGACTTTC. It codes for CASSLVVGQRGANVLTF.

The chain carries TRBV4-3 and TRBJ2-1; 10 positions match TRBD2. Germline V gene sequence: CDR1 LGHNA, CDR2 YSLEER. CDR3 length: 15 amino acids. V trimming: 5 bases; J trimming: 7 bases; junction bases outside the gene matches: 8. This chain's CDR3 is CASSTRLAGWNEQFF. Written as DNA, the CDR3 is TGCGCCAGCAGCACCCGACTAGCGGGTTGGAATGAGCAGTTCTTC.

The chain carries TRBV10-3 and TRBJ2-1, with a weak D call TRBD2 (6 bases). Per the germline V gene, CDR1 is ENHRY and CDR2 is SYGVKD. V was trimmed by 10 bases and J by 0 bases, leaving 13 bases between them. The CDR3 is made up of 14 amino acids. This CDR3 reads CATRGRSSYNEQFF. In DNA form, the CDR3 reads TGTGCCACTCGGGGGAGGAGCTCCTACAATGAGCAGTTCTTC.

The V and J genes are TRBV5-1 and TRBJ2-1; no firm D call. Trimming pared 0 bases from V and 9 bases from J, leaving 10 bases between. This CDR3 has 13 amino acids. Germline assignment: CDR1 SGHRS and CDR2 YFSETQ. The DNA of the CDR3 is TGCGCCAGCAGCTTGGTAGGAGTGGGTGAGCAGTTCTTC. Protein: CASSLVGVGEQFF.

The chain joins TRBV5-4 to TRBJ1-1; TRBD1 agrees at 7 bases. Germline V gene sequence: CDR1 SGHNT, CDR2 YYREEE (reference sequence). This CDR3 comprises 16 residues. V was pared by 2 bases and J by 0 bases, with 7 bases of the junction left unmatched. CDR3 region: CASSFPTGSMNTEAFF. CDR3 in DNA: TGTGCCAGCAGCTTTCCGACAGGGTCGATGAACACTGAAGCTTTCTTT.

V gene TRBV7-3 combines with J gene TRBJ1-1; D unclear. Trimming took off 2 bases at V and 1 base at J, with 5 bases between the two ends. Germline V gives CDR1 SGHTA, CDR2 FQGTGA. The CDR3 runs to 13 residues. The CDR3 DNA is TGTGCCAGCAGCTTAGAGGGGAACACTGAAGCTTTCTTT. Its protein product is CASSLEGNTEAFF.

The chain is built from TRBV2 and TRBJ2-1; D possibly corresponds to TRBD1 (6 bases). V lost 6 bases and J 4 bases, leaving 10 bases between the germline ends. The CDR3 covers 13 residues. The germline CDR1 and CDR2 sequences are SNHLY and FYNNEI. CDR3 DNA sequence: TGTGCCAGCAGCGGACAGACTTACAATGAGCAGTTCTTC. This gives the protein CASSGQTYNEQFF.

The chain uses TRBV6-6 and TRBJ1-6; 10 bases are shared with TRBD1. The J segment lost 10 bases and the V segment lost 6 bases, leaving 6 bases of the junction unmatched. The CDR3 is 14 amino acids. CDR1 MNHNY and CDR2 SVGAGI come from the germline V gene (reference sequence). The CDR3 nucleotides are TGTGCCAGCAGGTCCCCGGGACAGGGGTCACCCCTCCACTTT. It codes for CASRSPGQGSPLHF.

V and J are TRBV7-9 and TRBJ1-2; maybe TRBD1 (5 bases). The length of the CDR3 is 13 residues. CDR1 SEHNR and CDR2 FQNEAQ come from the germline V gene (reference sequence). V lost 8 bases and J lost 4, with 14 bases in between. CDR3 nucleotides: TGTGCCAGCTCCACTACAGGTTTCTATGGCTACACCTTC. Amino acids: CASSTTGFYGYTF.

The chain employs TRBV29-1 and TRBJ2-2; TRBD2 agrees at 8 bases. V was pared by 1 base and J by 6 bases, with 7 bases of the junction left unmatched. The CDR3 covers 15 residues. CDR1 is SQVTM and CDR2 is ANQGSEA in the germline V gene. The CDR3 loop is CSVEVPGGPPGELFF. The CDR3 bases are TGCAGCGTTGAAGTCCCGGGGGGGCCCCCCGGGGAGCTGTTTTTT.

This chain joins TRBV7-9 and TRBJ2-1, with 8 positions matching TRBD1. Germline values: CDR1 SEHNR, CDR2 FQNEAQ (reference sequence). V lost 1 base, J lost 4 bases, and 3 bases stayed unmatched. The CDR3 is 15 residues long. This chain's CDR3 is CASSLGTGFYNEQFF. CDR3 nucleotides: TGTGCCAGCAGCTTAGGGACAGGGTTTTACAATGAGCAGTTCTTC.

The V call is TRBV6-5, the J call TRBJ1-2; possible D gene TRBD1, 5 bases. The germline V and J ends were trimmed by 5 bases and 2 bases, with 15 bases remaining between them. Germline V gene sequence: CDR1 MNHEY, CDR2 SVGAGI. This CDR3 has 15 amino acids. CDR3 region: CASSITVGANYGYTF. The DNA for the CDR3 is TGTGCCAGCAGTATAACAGTAGGGGCGAACTATGGCTACACCTTC.

The rearrangement uses TRBV30 and TRBJ2-2; TRBD2 agrees at 10 bases. CDR1 and CDR2 (germline): GTSNPN, SVGIG (reference sequence). The CDR3 is 18 amino acids. J gave up 7 bases and V 1 base, and 15 bases lay outside the gene matches. CDR3 sequence: CAWSALHVAGGPGGELFF. CDR3 DNA: TGTGCCTGGAGTGCCCTGCACGTAGCGGGGGGCCCGGGCGGGGAGCTGTTTTTT.

The chain is built from TRBV7-3 and TRBJ2-3, with D unresolved. Trimming removed 3 bases at V and 2 bases at J, with 6 bases between. The germline V gene has CDR1 SGHTA and CDR2 FQGTGA. The CDR3 is made up of 13 amino acids. The CDR3 coding sequence is TGTGCCAGCAGCTTGTACATCACAGATACGCAGTATTTT. Its translation is CASSLYITDTQYF.